The present T cell receptor beta chain was sequenced within a study of blood T cell repertoires in COVID-19. About the research overall: Acute-phase and convalescent COVID-19 samples originated in the United States, Italy and Spain. From T cells, B-cell-depleted T cells, or PBMCs came the material, which was cDNA or gDNA.

The ends were cut back, 2 bases at V and 6 bases at J, with 7 bases in the middle. Germline V gives CDR1 MNHEY, CDR2 SVGAGI. The length of the CDR3 is 13 residues. Authors' methods: Estimated nucleated cell counts came from reference gene primer amplification. Libraries were prepared by immunoSEQ multiplex PCR; TCRdb keeps only in-frame clonotypes and omits some of them. From that table come the V and J calls and clone size; the DNA was used to work out D and trimming. The sample includes over 200,000 clones, around 80% seen only once; the top ten take around 8.9%. The specimen was peripheral blood. This TCR came from a man between 40 and 49 years old with active or convalescent COVID-19. The genes are TRBV6-5 and TRBJ1-4, with D tentatively TRBD1 (5 bases). DNA of the CDR3: TGTGCCAGCAGTTACGGCAGGGATGAAAAACTGTTTTTT. As protein: CASSYGRDEKLFF.